This T cell receptor (beta chain) was sequenced in a study of beta chain features in type 1 diabetes. Study results and limitations: People with Type 1 diabetes carried modestly yet significantly shorter TCRB CDR3s in all four CD4+ subsets. A closer apparent resemblance between naive, central memory and Treg TCRB repertoires was seen in patients than in healthy donors.

About this clone itself: Antigen unknown.

This CDR3 spans 13 amino acids. Trimming took 1 base from V and 5 from J, leaving 9 bases between them. Germline V gene sequence: CDR1 SGHNT, CDR2 YYREEE (reference sequence). Reverse transcribing all isolated RNA meant expressed TCRB transcripts were sequenced. Assay used: immunoSEQ multiplex PCR; TCRdb lists only in-frame clones, some missing. The sample gives tens of thousands of clones, over 40% of which show up once; roughly 1.5% is in the top ten. The chain uses TRBV5-4 and TRBJ2-5; possibly TRBD1 for D (5 bases). The sequence was obtained from a man younger than 45 with type 1 diabetes. Sample: Tregs from blood. CDR3 protein: CASSLLSGETQYF. The CDR3 DNA follows: TGTGCCAGCAGCTTGTTATCAGGGGAGACCCAGTACTTC.